These T cell receptor beta chains were read from a single sample in a study of blood T cell repertoires in COVID-19. The assay was immunoSEQ multiplex PCR, and TCRdb's table has in-frame clones only and misses some. This sample has about 230,000 clones, with 70% to 90% found just once. Sequenced input: peripheral blood. The receptors shown here come from a woman aged 70 to 79 with active or convalescent COVID-19. CDR3s include the opening cysteine and the closing phenylalanine or tryptophan. The D gene is left open where the match is weak.

TRBV28	NA	TRBJ1-2	TGTGCCAGCAGTGTCCTGCAGGGGTTAAACTATGGCTACACCTTC	CASSVLQGLNYGYTF
TRBV29-1	NA	TRBJ1-2	TGCAGCGTTACGGACAGCACCGGGATGGGCTACACCTTC	CSVTDSTGMGYTF
TRBV20-1	TRBD2	TRBJ2-7	TGCAGTGCTAGTTATAGCGGGACCTACGAGCAGTACTTC	CSASYSGTYEQYF
TRBV3-1/TRBV3-2	TRBD2	TRBJ2-7	TGTGCCAGCAGCCGCCTACCTCTAGCGGGAAACGAGCAGTACTTC	CASSRLPLAGNEQYF
TRBV10-3	TRBD2	TRBJ2-2	TGTGCCATCAGGTTAGGACTAGCGGGAGTAACCGGGGAGCTGTTTTTT	CAIRLGLAGVTGELFF
TRBV7-3	NA	TRBJ2-3	TGTGCCAGCAGCTTCCTGGGCGGGTTTCAGGATACGCAGTATTTT	CASSFLGGFQDTQYF
TRBV10-2	TRBD2	TRBJ2-3	TGCGCCAGCCTACAGCGGGGGGCGGGCACAGATACGCAGTATTTT	CASLQRGAGTDTQYF
TRBV6-6	NA	TRBJ2-7	TGTGCCAGCAGTCCCTCGGGGGAGCCCACAGGAACCTACGAGCAGTACTTC	CASSPSGEPTGTYEQYF
TRBV7-6	NA	TRBJ2-3	TGTGCCAGCAGCCTCACAGATACGCAGTATTTT	CASSLTDTQYF
TRBV5-1	NA	TRBJ2-1	TGCGCCAGCAGCTCGTCCCAACGAGGCTCCTACAATGAGCAGTTCTTC	CASSSSQRGSYNEQFF
TRBV2	TRBD2	TRBJ2-4	TGTGCCAGCAGTGGCAGACTAGCGGGAGCGAAGTGGAGAGCCAAAAACATTCAGTACTTC	CASSGRLAGAKWRAKNIQYF
TRBV5-6	NA	TRBJ2-7	TGTGCCAGCAGCCCCCCCAACAACTACGAGCAGTACTTC	CASSPPNNYEQYF
TRBV5-4	TRBD2	TRBJ2-2	TGTGCCAGCAGCGGGACGGGGGGTTTCCCTATCGACGGGGAGCTGTTTTTT	CASSGTGGFPIDGELFF
TRBV18	TRBD1	TRBJ2-7	TGTGCCAGCTCACCAAGGAGGACAGGGGTATTGGAGCAGTACTTC	CASSPRRTGVLEQYF
TRBV11-2	NA	TRBJ2-3	TGTGCCAGCAGCAGGTCCCTAGCGCCTCACACAGATACGCAGTATTTT	CASSRSLAPHTDTQYF
TRBV6-5	NA	TRBJ1-5	TGTGCCAGCAGCACAGGTCATCAGCCCCAGCATTTT	CASSTGHQPQHF
TRBV29-1	NA	TRBJ1-4	TGCAGCGTCGAGGGATACCGCAATGAAAAACTGTTTTTT	CSVEGYRNEKLFF
TRBV5-1	NA	TRBJ1-2	TGCGCCAGCAGCCTGCAACCCGGACAGACTAACTATGGCTACACCTTC	CASSLQPGQTNYGYTF
TRBV19	TRBD2	TRBJ2-7	TGTGCCAGTAGTTACCTAGCGGGCCCCTACGAGCAGTACTTC	CASSYLAGPYEQYF
TRBV6-5	TRBD2	TRBJ2-1	TGTGCCAGCAGTCTTAGCGGGCCCTACAATGAGCAGTTCTTC	CASSLSGPYNEQFF